These 11 T cell receptor beta chains originate from one sample sequenced in a study of cytomegalovirus exposure and HLA in healthy donors. The PCR ran on 60 Vbeta and 13 Jbeta primers. The repertoire was sequenced with immunoSEQ multiplex PCR; TCRdb's copy has only in-frame clones and lacks some. In the table there are 200,000 to 250,000 clones, about 79% of which are singletons. Sequenced: PBMCs. All receptors come from a man aged 18-30 years in good health and CMV-seronegative.

Of note for this clone: This sample includes further DNA sequences coding for the same CDR3. The gene calls are TRBV5-6 and TRBJ2-3, with 9 bases that match TRBD2. The trim removed 0 bases at V and 3 bases at J, leaving 2 bases unmatched. CDR1 is SGHDT and CDR2 is YYEEEE in the germline V gene. This CDR3 has 15 amino acids. The chain's CDR3 is CASSLVAGGTDTQYF. The CDR3 DNA is TGTGCCAGCAGCTTGGTGGCGGGAGGGACAGATACGCAGTATTTT.

Comments on this clone: This CDR3 is also generated by other DNA sequences in the sample. The chain links TRBV19 to TRBJ2-2; the match to TRBD1 covers 9 bases. The V and J ends lost 6 bases and 7 bases, in that order; junction bases with no gene match: 6. Germline assignment: CDR1 LNHDA and CDR2 SQIVND (reference sequence). The CDR3 runs to 14 residues. CDR3 sequence: CASSRDRVGGELFF. CDR3 nucleotides: TGTGCCAGTAGCAGGGACAGGGTCGGCGGGGAGCTGTTTTTT.

This clone was detected only a few times. This chain uses TRBV6-5 with TRBJ1-3; D gene uncertain. This CDR3 has 15 residues. Germline lookup yields CDR1 MNHEY and CDR2 SVGAGI. With 2 bases removed from V and 4 bases from J, the gap between germline ends came to 12 bases. CDR3 residues: CASSYTASRGNTIYF. The CDR3 bases are TGTGCCAGCAGTTACACGGCTAGCCGGGGAAACACCATATATTTT.

The chain is built from TRBV29-1 and TRBJ2-7; 9 bases are a match to TRBD1. This CDR3 region has 15 residues. Germline CDR1 and CDR2: SQVTM and ANQGSEA. V shed 3 bases and J 5 bases; nucleotides not matched to a gene: 11. CDR3 amino acids: CSVDTGQGYVHEQYF. CDR3 nucleotides: TGCAGCGTTGACACAGGACAGGGGTACGTCCACGAGCAGTACTTC.

V gene TRBV19 combines with J gene TRBJ2-1; 8 positions match TRBD1. V was pared by 5 bases and J by 0 bases, with 18 bases of the junction left unmatched. The CDR3 extends over 20 amino acids. The germline CDR1 and CDR2 sequences are LNHDA and SQIVND (reference sequence). This CDR3 reads CASSYRTGYGDWGSYNEQFF. CDR3 bases: TGTGCCAGTAGTTATCGGACAGGGTACGGGGATTGGGGCTCCTACAATGAGCAGTTCTTC.

This rearrangement joins TRBV5-1 to TRBJ2-1, with a possible D match to TRBD2 (6 bases). V was cut by 0 bases and J by 8 bases, with 15 bases left in between. The CDR3 is 15 amino acids. Germline CDR1 reads SGHRS; CDR2 reads YFSETQ. In DNA, the CDR3 is TGCGCCAGCAGCTTGGCCAAGATCGGGGAGGATGAGCAGTTCTTC. Translating gives CASSLAKIGEDEQFF.

The CDR3 sequence: CAWGLAGYNEQFF. CDR3 DNA: TGTGCCTGGGGGCTAGCGGGGTACAATGAGCAGTTCTTC. V is TRBV30 and J is TRBJ2-1; 9 nucleotides agree with TRBD2. This CDR3 has 13 amino acids. Germline V CDR1 and CDR2: GTSNPN, SVGIG (reference sequence). V trimming: 5 bases; J trimming: 4 bases; junction bases outside the gene matches: 3. The complete variable domain, with remaining parts taken from reference TRBV30 and TRBJ2-1, reads SQTIHQWPATLVQPVGSPLSLECTVEGTSNPNLYWYRQAAGRGLQLLFYSVGIGQISSEVPQNLSASRPQDRQFILSSKKLLLSDSGFYLCAWGLAGYNEQFFGPGTRLTVL.

The CDR3 sequence: CASSLPGDQPQHF. CDR3 sequence (DNA): TGTGCCAGCAGTTTACCAGGGGATCAGCCCCAGCATTTT. This rearrangement joins TRBV28 to TRBJ1-5; TRBD1 might be the D (6 bases). Germline values: CDR1 MDHEN, CDR2 SYDVKM. The V and J ends lost 2 bases and 5 bases respectively, with 7 bases between them. This CDR3 comprises 13 residues.

J is TRBJ1-5 and V is TRBV25-1; D uncertain. This CDR3 is 15 amino acids long. V gave up 4 bases and J gave up 4 bases, with 14 bases separating them. Germline CDR1 reads MGHDK; CDR2 reads SYGVNS. CDR3 region: CASSGGPDENQPQHF. CDR3 nucleotides: TGTGCCAGCAGTGGCGGGCCTGATGAGAATCAGCCCCAGCATTTT.

This clone was observed a handful of times. The chain joins TRBV15 to TRBJ2-5; tentative D call: TRBD1 (5 bases). The CDR3 runs to 14 residues. V gave up 0 bases and J gave up 11 bases, with 16 bases separating them. CDR1 and CDR2 from the germline V gene are LNHNV and YYDKDF (reference sequence). CDR3 protein: CATSRDEGAVEQYF. DNA of the CDR3: TGTGCCACCAGCAGAGATGAAGGGGCGGTTGAGCAGTACTTC.

This chain links TRBV6-6 with TRBJ2-5; D is uncertain. V lost 2 bases to trimming and J lost 5 bases, with 9 bases between them. Germline V lookup: CDR1 MNHNY, CDR2 SVGAGI (reference sequence). The CDR3 loop spans 13 amino acids. CDR3 amino acids: CASSYPEEETQYF. The CDR3 region has the DNA TGTGCCAGCAGTTACCCCGAGGAGGAGACCCAGTACTTC.